These 11 T cell receptor beta chains were all obtained from the same sample, sequenced in a study of blood T cell repertoires in COVID-19. Libraries were prepared by immunoSEQ multiplex PCR; TCRdb keeps only in-frame clonotypes and omits some of them. The repertoire holds around 130,000 clones, with 80% to 90% as singletons. Specimen: peripheral blood. The receptors shown here come from a human donor in a cohort sampled during active COVID-19.

The genes are TRBV11-2 and TRBJ1-4; D might be TRBD1 (6 bases). From germline, CDR1 is SGHAT and CDR2 FQNNGV. The CDR3 consists of 15 residues. With 6 bases removed from V and 7 bases from J, the gap between germline ends came to 18 bases. The CDR3 is CASRGYGTLSEKLFF. DNA of the CDR3: TGTGCCAGCAGAGGTTACGGGACATTGTCTGAAAAACTGTTTTTT.

V gene TRBV6-2 or TRBV6-3 combines with J gene TRBJ1-4; no definite D call. The CDR3 covers 17 residues. CDR1 is MNHEY, CDR2 SVGEGT, per germline. V was shortened by 4 bases and J by 10 bases, with 25 bases between the two germline ends. The CDR3 loop reads CASSSVKTITRLGKLFF. The CDR3, as DNA: TGTGCCAGCAGTTCCGTCAAAACGATCACGAGGCTAGGAAAACTGTTTTTT.

CDR3 coding DNA: TGTGCCAGCAGCCTGGGACAAAACACCGGGGAGCTGTTTTTT. As protein: CASSLGQNTGELFF. The chain is built from TRBV5-4 and TRBJ2-2, with D perhaps TRBD1 (6 bases). Germline V gives CDR1 SGHNT, CDR2 YYREEE (reference sequence). The CDR3 spans 14 residues. The V end lost 4 bases, the J end lost 2 bases, and 9 bases lay between the germline ends.

V is TRBV19 and J is TRBJ2-1, with 10 bases lining up with TRBD1. After removal of 4 bases from V and 2 bases from J, the junction contained 11 bases not matched to a gene. The CDR3 covers 18 residues. CDR1 and CDR2 from the germline V gene are LNHDA and SQIVND (reference sequence). The DNA for the CDR3 is TGTGCCAGTAGTAAGGGGGCGGGACAGGGGATCACCTACAATGAGCAGTTCTTC. Amino acids: CASSKGAGQGITYNEQFF.

V gene TRBV5-1 combines with J gene TRBJ1-3, with 8 bases identical to TRBD1. The CDR3 spans 14 residues. Germline V lookup: CDR1 SGHRS, CDR2 YFSETQ. Trimming cost V 4 bases and J 4 bases; bases outside gene matches: 4. This CDR3 reads CASSPGQEGNTIYF. The DNA for the CDR3 is TGCGCCAGCAGCCCGGGACAGGAAGGAAACACCATATATTTT.

The chain recombines TRBV12-5 with TRBJ1-6, with 8 bases aligning to TRBD1. The CDR3 has 13 amino acids. Germline CDR1 reads LGHNT; CDR2 reads FRNRAP. Germline trimming cut 4 bases from V and 10 bases from J; bases unmatched to any gene: 3. DNA of the CDR3: TGTGCTAGTGGTTCCGACAGGGGCTCACCCCTCCACTTT. Its translation: CASGSDRGSPLHF. Supplemented by reference TRBV12-5 and TRBJ1-6, the full variable domain reads DARVTQTPRHKVTEMGQEVTMRCQPILGHNTVFWYRQTMMQGLELLAYFRNRAPLDDSGMPKDRFSAEMPDATLATLKIQPSEPRDSAVYFCASGSDRGSPLHFGNGTRLTVT.

The chain couples TRBV18 to TRBJ2-3, with D hard to call. This CDR3 comprises 13 residues. Germline V gene lookup returns CDR1 KGHSH and CDR2 LQKENI. The ends were cut back, 3 bases at V and 6 bases at J, with 10 bases in the middle. CDR3 DNA sequence: TGTGCCAGCTCACCCCGGCACGGGGATACGCAGTATTTT. Its protein is CASSPRHGDTQYF.

The chain recombines TRBV7-3 with TRBJ2-5; 10 bases fit TRBD2. This CDR3 is 15 amino acids long. V dropped 1 base and J dropped 3; count of bases not matched to a gene: 2. CDR1 and CDR2 from the germline V gene are SGHTA and FQGTGA. CDR3 residues: CASSLIAGGEETQYF. The CDR3 nucleotides are TGTGCCAGCAGCTTAATAGCGGGGGGTGAAGAGACCCAGTACTTC.

The CDR3 coding sequence is TGTGCCAGTAGTACGACGGGGGGTGGCACCGGGGAGCTGTTTTTT. Translation gives CASSTTGGGTGELFF. The chain combines TRBV19 with TRBJ2-2; 7 bases line up with TRBD2. The germline V gene encodes CDR1 LNHDA and CDR2 SQIVND (reference sequence). The CDR3 spans 15 residues. V trimming: 4 bases; J trimming: 4 bases; junction bases outside the gene matches: 6. The full variable domain, completed using reference TRBV19 and TRBJ2-2, is DGGITQSPKYLFRKEGQNVTLSCEQNLNHDAMYWYRQDPGQGLRLIYYSQIVNDFQKGDIAEGYSVSREKKESFPLTVTSAQKNPTAFYLCASSTTGGGTGELFFGEGSRLTVL.

The rearrangement links TRBV28 to TRBJ2-7, with TRBD2 matching 7 bases. CDR1 is MDHEN, CDR2 SYDVKM, per germline. The V gene end was trimmed by 4 bases and the J gene end by 1 base; junction bases not matched to a gene: 10. This CDR3 is 16 amino acids long. The CDR3 DNA follows: TGTGCCAGCAGTTCTGAGGGAGGGCAGGCGTCCTACGAGCAGTACTTC. Protein product: CASSSEGGQASYEQYF. Drawing the rest from reference TRBV28 and TRBJ2-7, the complete variable domain is DVKVTQSSRYLVKRTGEKVFLECVQDMDHENMFWYRQDPGLGLRLIYFSYDVKMKEKGDIPEGYSVSREKKERFSLILESASTNQTSMYLCASSSEGGQASYEQYFGPGTRLTVT.

This clone was seen just once. The chain links TRBV6-1 to TRBJ2-7, with 10 bases aligning to TRBD1. V lost 1 base and J lost 4; bases outside the gene matches: 4. The germline V gene has CDR1 MNHNS and CDR2 SASEGT. This CDR3 comprises 15 residues. CDR3 nucleotides: TGTGCCAGCAGTGAAGTGGGGACAGGGGTTTACGAGCAGTACTTC. Protein sequence: CASSEVGTGVYEQYF.